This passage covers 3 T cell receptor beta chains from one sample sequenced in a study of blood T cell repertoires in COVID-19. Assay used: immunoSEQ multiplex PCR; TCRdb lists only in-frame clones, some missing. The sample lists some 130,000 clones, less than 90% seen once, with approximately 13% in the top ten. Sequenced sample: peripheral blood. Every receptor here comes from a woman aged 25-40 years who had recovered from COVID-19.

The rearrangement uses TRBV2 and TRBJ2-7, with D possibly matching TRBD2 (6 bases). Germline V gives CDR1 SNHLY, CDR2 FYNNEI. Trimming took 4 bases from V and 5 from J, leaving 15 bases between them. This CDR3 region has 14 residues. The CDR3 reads CASSVGGGMDEQYF. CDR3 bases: TGTGCCAGCAGTGTGGGAGGCGGAATGGACGAGCAGTACTTC.

The CDR3 region has the DNA TGCGCCAGCAGCCCCGGGGGGGACCTCTCCTACAATGAGCAGTTCTTC. Amino acids: CASSPGGDLSYNEQFF. The chain recombines TRBV4-1 with TRBJ2-1; TRBD2 agrees at 8 bases. J lost 0 bases, V lost 4 bases, and 5 bases had no gene match. This CDR3 region has 16 residues. Germline assignment: CDR1 MGHRA and CDR2 YSYEKL.

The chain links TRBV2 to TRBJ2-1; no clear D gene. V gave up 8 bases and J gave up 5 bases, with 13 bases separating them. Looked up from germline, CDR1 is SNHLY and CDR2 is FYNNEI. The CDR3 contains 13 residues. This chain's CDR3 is CASRVRRDNEQFF. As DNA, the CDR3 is TGTGCCAGCCGGGTTAGGAGAGACAATGAGCAGTTCTTC.